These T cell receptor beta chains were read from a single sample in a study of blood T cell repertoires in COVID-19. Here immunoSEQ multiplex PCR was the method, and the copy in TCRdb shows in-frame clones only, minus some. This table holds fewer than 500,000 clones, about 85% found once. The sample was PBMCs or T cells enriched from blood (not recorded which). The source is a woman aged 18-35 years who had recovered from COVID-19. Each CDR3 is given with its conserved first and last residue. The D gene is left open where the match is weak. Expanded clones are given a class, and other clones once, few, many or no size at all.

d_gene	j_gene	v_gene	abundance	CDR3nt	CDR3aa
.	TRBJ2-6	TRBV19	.	TGTGCCAGTAGTATTACAGGAACCTCTGGGGCCAACGTCCTGACTTTC	CASSITGTSGANVLTF
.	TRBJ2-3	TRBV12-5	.	TGTGCTAGTGGTTTGGTACTACGGGGGAGTAGCACAGATACGCAGTATTTT	CASGLVLRGSSTDTQYF
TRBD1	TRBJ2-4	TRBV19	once	TGTGCCAGTAGCCGGGACAGGGGTCAGGCGATGGACATTCAGTACTTC	CASSRDRGQAMDIQYF
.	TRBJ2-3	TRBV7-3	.	TGTGCCAGCAGCTTTACGGGGGACAGGCAGTATTTT	CASSFTGDRQYF
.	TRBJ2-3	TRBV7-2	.	TGTGCCAGCAGCTTAAAGGGGGATACGCAGTATTTT	CASSLKGDTQYF
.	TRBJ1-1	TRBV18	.	TGTGCCAGCTCACCATCGGGGTTGGACACTGAAGCTTTCTTT	CASSPSGLDTEAFF
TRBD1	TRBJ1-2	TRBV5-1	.	TGCGCCAGCAGCTTGGAGGGGGCCGATGGCTACACCTTC	CASSLEGADGYTF
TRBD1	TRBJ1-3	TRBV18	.	TGTGCCAGCTCACCTTCAAGTCGGGACAGAACTGGAAACACCATATATTTT	CASSPSSRDRTGNTIYF
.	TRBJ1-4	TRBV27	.	TGTGCCAGCAGCCGGACACCAACTAATGAAAAACTGTTTTTT	CASSRTPTNEKLFF
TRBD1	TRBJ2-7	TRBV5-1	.	TGCGCCAGCAGCTTGGGACAGGGGGACGAGCAGTACTTC	CASSLGQGDEQYF
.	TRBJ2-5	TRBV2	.	TGTGCCAGCAGCGGCCAGGGGGGATCTCAAGAGACCCAGTACTTC	CASSGQGGSQETQYF
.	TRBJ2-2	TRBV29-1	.	TGCAGCGTTGAATTCCCAGTTACCGGGGAGCTGTTTTTT	CSVEFPVTGELFF
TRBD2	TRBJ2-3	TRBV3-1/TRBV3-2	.	TGTGCCAGCAGTCCGCAAGCGGGGGGGTTCGCAGATACGCAGTATTTT	CASSPQAGGFADTQYF
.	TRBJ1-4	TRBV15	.	TGTGCCACCAGCAGACAACAGGGAGCAGAGGAAAAACTGTTTTTT	CATSRQQGAEEKLFF
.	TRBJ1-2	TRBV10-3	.	TGTGCCACACAGGACACTTCGGATCAGAACGCGAACTATGGCTACACCTTC	CATQDTSDQNANYGYTF
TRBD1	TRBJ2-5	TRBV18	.	TGTGCCAGCTCGCCAGGACAGGGAGGAGAGACCCAGTACTTC	CASSPGQGGETQYF
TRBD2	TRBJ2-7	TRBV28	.	TGTGCCAGCAGAGGATTCGACCGGGGGGGGGTGCAGTACTTC	CASRGFDRGGVQYF
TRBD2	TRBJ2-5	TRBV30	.	TGTGCCTGGAGTGTCACTAGCGGGCGGGAGACCCAGTACTTC	CAWSVTSGRETQYF
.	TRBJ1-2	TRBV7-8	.	TGTGCCAGCAGCTTGAGGGCAGGGGACGATGGCTACACCTTC	CASSLRAGDDGYTF
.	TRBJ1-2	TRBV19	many	TGTGCCAGTAGTCCCTGGACAGCGGCCGACTATGGCTACACCTTC	CASSPWTAADYGYTF
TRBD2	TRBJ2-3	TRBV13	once	TGTGCCAGCAGCTCCCGACTAGCGGAAGGGACAGATACGCAGTATTTT	CASSSRLAEGTDTQYF
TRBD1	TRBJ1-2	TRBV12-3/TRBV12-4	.	TGTGCCAGCGGGACAGGGACAAACTATGGCTACACCTTC	CASGTGTNYGYTF
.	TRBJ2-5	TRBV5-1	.	TGCGCCAGCAGCTTGGGCGGGCAAGAGACCCAGTACTTC	CASSLGGQETQYF